The 26 T cell receptor beta chains listed next were all sequenced from one sample in a study of STAT5B mutations in CD4+ large granular lymphocyte leukemia. Some clones are missing from TCRdb's copy, which holds only in-frame ones; the method was immunoSEQ multiplex PCR. The table records about 48,000 clones, less than 85% of them present only once. Sequencing was done on a sample of CD4+ T cells from blood buffy coats. Source of these receptors: a human donor in good health.

This chain uses TRBV6-5 with TRBJ1-2, with unresolved D. Trimming took off 2 bases at V and 2 bases at J, with 15 bases between the two ends. Germline CDR1 MNHEY, CDR2 SVGAGI. There are 16 residues in the CDR3. CDR3 loop: CASSYRLGTENYGYTF. CDR3 DNA sequence: TGTGCCAGCAGTTACAGGCTCGGCACGGAGAACTATGGCTACACCTTC.

The chain employs TRBV6-5 and TRBJ2-1; no firm D call. Trimming shortened V by 6 bases and J by 8 bases, and 8 bases separated the two germline ends. The CDR3 extends over 11 amino acids. The germline CDR1 and CDR2 sequences are MNHEY and SVGAGI. The CDR3 sequence is CASSQAHEQFF. Written as DNA, the CDR3 is TGTGCCAGCAGCCAGGCTCATGAGCAGTTCTTC.

In the case of this clone: One end of the junction is discordant with germline, which a read error may explain. The chain has TRBV29-1 and TRBJ2-2; unclear D gene. This CDR3 has 14 amino acids. In germline, CDR1 is SQVTM, CDR2 ANQGSEA. CDR3 residues: CGVVSPPNTGELFF. CDR3 DNA: TGCGGCGTTGTGAGCCCCCCGAACACCGGGGAGCTGTTTTTT.

This clone was detected once. The chain is built from TRBV7-2 and TRBJ2-5, with 7 positions matching TRBD2. The CDR3 sequence is 14 residues long. Germline CDR1 SGHTA, CDR2 FQGNSA. The V and J ends lost 5 bases and 2 bases, in that order; junction bases with no gene match: 5. The CDR3 coding sequence is TGTGCCAGCAGCACAAGCGGGGCACAAGAGACCCAGTACTTC. Translated, it gives CASSTSGAQETQYF. Complete variable domain (other parts from reference TRBV7-2 and TRBJ2-5): GAGVSQSPSNKVTEKGKDVELRCDPISGHTALYWYRQSLGQGLEFLIYFQGNSAPDKSGLPSDRFSAERTGGSVSTLTIQRTQQEDSAVYLCASSTSGAQETQYFGPGTRLLVL.

The chain recombines TRBV18 with TRBJ2-3; 9 bases line up with TRBD2. CDR1 is KGHSH and CDR2 is LQKENI in the germline V gene. V trimming: 3 bases; J trimming: 12 bases; junction bases outside the gene matches: 10. The CDR3 length is 14 residues. The CDR3 nucleotides are TGTGCCAGCTCACCGCTACGGGCTAGCGGGATTCAGTATTTT. It is translated as CASSPLRASGIQYF.

This chain joins TRBV28 and TRBJ2-7; D could derive from TRBD1 or TRBD2 (5 bases each). The CDR3 runs to 15 residues. Looked up from germline, CDR1 is MDHEN and CDR2 is SYDVKM. Trimming took off 10 bases at V and 0 bases at J, with 19 bases between the two ends. The CDR3 spells CATKDEGFSSYEQYF. CDR3 sequence (DNA): TGTGCCACCAAAGATGAGGGGTTCAGCTCCTACGAGCAGTACTTC.

The V gene is TRBV18, the J gene TRBJ1-4, with a possible D match to TRBD1 (6 bases). V was clipped by 3 bases and J by 6 bases, with 11 bases between them. Germline-derived CDR1 and CDR2 are KGHSH and LQKENI. This CDR3 region has 14 residues. CDR3 DNA: TGTGCCAGCTCACCCCGGGACAACCATGAAAAACTGTTTTTT. It yields the protein CASSPRDNHEKLFF.

V usage is TRBV7-8 and J usage is TRBJ1-5; no definite D call. This CDR3 region has 13 residues. Trimming left V 3 bases short and J 5 bases short, with 8 bases between. The germline CDR1 and CDR2 sequences are SGHVS and FQNEAQ. The CDR3 sequence is CASSFNSDQPQHF. For the CDR3, the DNA is TGTGCCAGCAGCTTTAATTCGGATCAGCCCCAGCATTTT.

V gene TRBV4-1 combines with J gene TRBJ1-2; tentative D call: TRBD1 (6 bases). Trimming took off 0 bases at V and 0 bases at J, with 8 bases between the two ends. CDR1 is MGHRA, CDR2 YSYEKL, per germline. The CDR3 is 15 amino acids. The CDR3 spells CASSQEWTANYGYTF. The CDR3 nucleotides read TGCGCCAGCAGCCAAGAATGGACAGCTAACTATGGCTACACCTTC.

This chain joins TRBV5-1 and TRBJ2-3; TRBD2 matches at 9 bases. The germline gives CDR1 SGHRS, CDR2 YFSETQ. This CDR3 is built from 15 residues. Trimming at V came to 2 bases and at J to 8 bases, leaving 9 bases not matched to a gene. CDR3 bases: TGCGCCAGCAGCTTAGGCGGGGGGGCACAGGGTACGCAGTATTTT. Translating it yields CASSLGGGAQGTQYF.

The chain couples TRBV9 to TRBJ2-1; 8 bases agree with TRBD2. CDR3 length: 15 residues. The germline V gene encodes CDR1 SGDLS and CDR2 YYNGEE. With 3 bases clipped from V and 4 bases from J, the junction kept 6 bases outside the gene matches. The CDR3 protein is CASSEGLENYNEQFF. The CDR3 nucleotides read TGTGCCAGCAGCGAGGGACTAGAGAATTACAATGAGCAGTTCTTC.

In its sample, this clone was seen a few times. The CDR3 spells CASKAGTTNEKLFF. Here the CDR3 DNA reads TGTGCCAGTAAGGCAGGGACAACTAATGAAAAACTGTTTTTT. The J gene is TRBJ1-4, the V gene TRBV19; tentatively, D is TRBD1 (5 bases). This CDR3 region has 14 residues. CDR1 is LNHDA and CDR2 is SQIVND in the germline V gene (reference sequence). Trimming removed 7 bases at V and 0 bases at J, with 9 bases between. The full variable domain, its missing parts supplied by reference TRBV19 and TRBJ1-4, is DGGITQSPKYLFRKEGQNVTLSCEQNLNHDAMYWYRQDPGQGLRLIYYSQIVNDFQKGDIAEGYSVSREKKESFPLTVTSAQKNPTAFYLCASKAGTTNEKLFFGSGTQLSVL.

This clone was detected only once. The chain couples TRBV2 to TRBJ2-3; 8 nucleotides match TRBD1. The CDR3 is made up of 15 amino acids. V shed 2 bases and J 4 bases; nucleotides not matched to a gene: 5. CDR1 and CDR2 from the germline V gene are SNHLY and FYNNEI. In nucleotides, the CDR3 is TGTGCCAGCAGTGAAAGGGGGACAGGTGCAGATACGCAGTATTTT. It translates to CASSERGTGADTQYF.

This clone has more than one count but fewer than ten. Relative to the germline gene, one junction end is altered; a read error may explain this. J is TRBJ2-5 and V is TRBV7-7; D not certain. This CDR3 spans 16 amino acids. Looked up from germline, CDR1 is SSHAT and CDR2 is FNYEAQ (reference sequence). The CDR3, as DNA: TGTGCTAGCAGCTTAAGTTATCGGAGTTTCGGAGAGACCCAGTACTTC. This codes for CASSLSYRSFGETQYF.

This clone was observed a handful of times. The sample has other DNA sequences that encode this CDR3 too. The genes are TRBV7-9 and TRBJ1-1, with a possible D match to TRBD1 (6 bases). The CDR3 runs to 13 residues. The germline V gene encodes CDR1 SEHNR and CDR2 FQNEAQ (reference sequence). Trimming took 4 bases from V and 1 from J, leaving 7 bases between them. CDR3 nucleotides: TGTGCCAGCAGCTCACAGGGGAACACTGAAGCTTTCTTT. Translation: CASSSQGNTEAFF. The full variable domain, with the rest looked up from reference TRBV7-9 and TRBJ1-1, is DTGVSQNPRHKITKRGQNVTFRCDPISEHNRLYWYRQTLGQGPEFLTYFQNEAQLEKSRLLSDRFSAERPKGSFSTLEIQRTEQGDSAMYLCASSSQGNTEAFFGQGTRLTVV.

The chain couples TRBV25-1 to TRBJ2-5; 11 nucleotides align to TRBD1. The CDR3 consists of 16 residues. The germline CDR1 and CDR2 sequences are MGHDK and SYGVNS. After removal of 3 bases from V and 2 bases from J, the junction contained 5 bases not matched to a gene. The CDR3 spells CASSDAGTGGQETQYF. CDR3 DNA sequence: TGTGCCAGCAGTGACGCCGGGACAGGGGGGCAAGAGACCCAGTACTTC.

This chain links TRBV2 with TRBJ1-6, with 9 bases that match TRBD1. Trimming cost V 4 bases and J 9 bases; bases outside gene matches: 4. The germline CDR1 and CDR2 sequences are SNHLY and FYNNEI. CDR3 length: 14 residues. CDR3 region: CASSGQGGGSPLHF. DNA for the CDR3: TGTGCCAGCAGTGGACAGGGGGGAGGTTCACCCCTCCACTTT.

The chain employs TRBV6-1 and TRBJ2-3, with 7 nucleotides matching TRBD2. From germline, CDR1 is MNHNS and CDR2 SASEGT. The CDR3 length is 13 residues. V dropped 10 bases and J dropped 2; count of bases not matched to a gene: 6. The CDR3, as DNA: TGTGCCATCCGGGCGGGGGTCACAGATACGCAGTATTTT. Its translation: CAIRAGVTDTQYF.

CDR3 nucleotides: TGTGCCAGCAGCACACTGGGACAGCAAGAGACCCAGTACTTC. It specifies CASSTLGQQETQYF. The chain is built from TRBV5-5 and TRBJ2-5; 7 bases line up with TRBD1. Germline CDR1 reads SGHKS; CDR2 reads YYEKEE (reference sequence). Losses at the gene ends were 4 bases for V and 2 bases for J; bases not matched to a gene: 5. The CDR3 spans 14 residues.

The chain recombines TRBV6-5 with TRBJ1-1, with D uncertain. Germline V gene data show CDR1 as MNHEY and CDR2 as SVGAGI. V shed 6 bases and J shed 10 bases, with 15 bases lying between them. This CDR3 has 12 amino acids. Written as DNA, the CDR3 is TGTGCCAGCAGCCACTCGGGCCTATTAGCTTTCTTT. It codes for CASSHSGLLAFF.

This chain links TRBV5-5 with TRBJ1-1; unclear D gene. The CDR3 contains 14 residues. V shed 0 bases and J shed 1 base, with 7 bases lying between them. Germline values: CDR1 SGHKS, CDR2 YYEKEE (reference sequence). CDR3 DNA sequence: TGTGCCAGCAGCTTGGAAGGCAGGAACACTGAAGCTTTCTTT. This gives the protein CASSLEGRNTEAFF. Full variable domain (rest looked up from reference TRBV5-5 and TRBJ1-1): DAGVTQSPTHLIKTRGQQVTLRCSPISGHKSVSWYQQVLGQGPQFIFQYYEKEERGRGNFPDRFSARQFPNYSSELNVNALLLGDSALYLCASSLEGRNTEAFFGQGTRLTVV.

This chain links TRBV11-2 with TRBJ1-1; 8 bases fit TRBD1. The V gene's germline CDR1 is SGHAT and CDR2 FQNNGV. V shed 7 bases and J 4 bases; nucleotides not matched to a gene: 5. The CDR3 runs to 13 residues. In nucleotides, the CDR3 is TGTGCCAGCACCGACAGGGGAAGCACTGAAGCTTTCTTT. It yields the protein CASTDRGSTEAFF.

This clone was detected only a few times. The chain links TRBV5-1 to TRBJ1-2, with TRBD1 identical over 8 bases. Germline loops: CDR1 SGHRS, CDR2 YFSETQ. After removal of 4 bases from V and 4 bases from J, the junction contained 3 bases not matched to a gene. The length of the CDR3 is 13 residues. CDR3 in amino acids: CASSPGQGYGYTF. The CDR3, as DNA: TGCGCCAGCAGCCCCGGACAGGGCTATGGCTACACCTTC.

This clone was detected once. The chain recombines TRBV21-1 with TRBJ1-5; the table's D call of TRBD1 was not tested on the DNA. TRBV21-1 is a known pseudogene. CDR3 length: 12 residues. CDR3 coding DNA: TGTGCCAGCAGCGACACACGGCAGCCCCAGCATTTT. Encoded protein: CASSDTRQPQHF.

This sequence joins TRBV5-1 and TRBJ2-1, with 9 bases that match TRBD2. In germline, CDR1 is SGHRS, CDR2 YFSETQ. The CDR3 spans 17 residues. V dropped 0 bases and J dropped 9; count of bases not matched to a gene: 13. The CDR3 sequence is CASSLDAGGPTASEQFF. The CDR3 coding sequence is TGCGCCAGCAGCTTGGACGCGGGGGGGCCTACGGCCAGTGAGCAGTTCTTC.

The V gene is TRBV6-6, the J gene TRBJ2-5, with 8 bases fitting TRBD1. CDR1 is MNHNY, CDR2 SVGAGI, per germline (reference sequence). CDR3 size: 14 residues. V was pared by 4 bases and J by 10 bases, with 11 bases of the junction left unmatched. The CDR3 sequence: CASSFNRQGSIQYF. The CDR3 nucleotides are TGTGCCAGCAGTTTCAACCGACAGGGGTCGATCCAGTACTTC.